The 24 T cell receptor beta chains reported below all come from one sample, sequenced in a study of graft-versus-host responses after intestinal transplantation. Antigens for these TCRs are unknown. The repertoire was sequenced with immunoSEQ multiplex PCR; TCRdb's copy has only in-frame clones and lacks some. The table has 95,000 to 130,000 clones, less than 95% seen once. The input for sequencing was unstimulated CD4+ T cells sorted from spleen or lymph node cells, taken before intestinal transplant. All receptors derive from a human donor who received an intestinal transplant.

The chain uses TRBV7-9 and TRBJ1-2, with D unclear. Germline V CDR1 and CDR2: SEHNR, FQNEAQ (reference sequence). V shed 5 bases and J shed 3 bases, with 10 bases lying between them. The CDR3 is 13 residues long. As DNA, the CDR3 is TGTGCCAGCAGCCCGGTCGTCCACTATGGCTACACCTTC. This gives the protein CASSPVVHYGYTF.

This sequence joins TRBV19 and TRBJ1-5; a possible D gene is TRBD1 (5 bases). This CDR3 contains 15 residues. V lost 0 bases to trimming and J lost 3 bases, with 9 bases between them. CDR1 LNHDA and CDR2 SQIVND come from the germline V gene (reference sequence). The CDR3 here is CASSIEGGLNQPQHF. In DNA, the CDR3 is TGTGCCAGTAGTATAGAGGGGGGACTCAATCAGCCCCAGCATTTT. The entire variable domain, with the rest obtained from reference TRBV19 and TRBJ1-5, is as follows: DGGITQSPKYLFRKEGQNVTLSCEQNLNHDAMYWYRQDPGQGLRLIYYSQIVNDFQKGDIAEGYSVSREKKESFPLTVTSAQKNPTAFYLCASSIEGGLNQPQHFGDGTRLSIL.

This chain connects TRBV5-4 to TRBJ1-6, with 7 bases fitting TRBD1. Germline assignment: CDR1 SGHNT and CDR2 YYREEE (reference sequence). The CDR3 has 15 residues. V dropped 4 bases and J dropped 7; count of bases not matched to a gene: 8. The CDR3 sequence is CASSPSGQLNSPLHF. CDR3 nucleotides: TGTGCCAGCAGCCCCTCGGGACAGCTCAATTCACCCCTCCACTTT.

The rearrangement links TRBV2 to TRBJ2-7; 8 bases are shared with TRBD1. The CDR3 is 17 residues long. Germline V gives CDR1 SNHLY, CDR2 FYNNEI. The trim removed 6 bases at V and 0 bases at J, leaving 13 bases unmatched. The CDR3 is CASSRSDRGLSSYEQYF. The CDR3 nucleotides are TGTGCCAGCAGCCGAAGTGACAGGGGACTTAGCTCCTACGAGCAGTACTTC.

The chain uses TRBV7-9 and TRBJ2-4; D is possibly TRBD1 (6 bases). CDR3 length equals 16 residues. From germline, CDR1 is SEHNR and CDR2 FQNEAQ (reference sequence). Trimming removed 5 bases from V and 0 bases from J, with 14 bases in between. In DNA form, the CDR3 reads TGTGCCAGCAGCAATCCGGGACAACTAGCCAAAAACATTCAGTACTTC. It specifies CASSNPGQLAKNIQYF.

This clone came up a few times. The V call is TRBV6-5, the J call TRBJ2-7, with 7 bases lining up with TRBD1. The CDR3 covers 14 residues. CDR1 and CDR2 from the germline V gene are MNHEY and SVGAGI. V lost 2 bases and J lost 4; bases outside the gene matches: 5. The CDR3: CASSYPDRRYEQYF. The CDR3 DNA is TGTGCCAGCAGTTACCCGGACAGGAGGTACGAGCAGTACTTC.

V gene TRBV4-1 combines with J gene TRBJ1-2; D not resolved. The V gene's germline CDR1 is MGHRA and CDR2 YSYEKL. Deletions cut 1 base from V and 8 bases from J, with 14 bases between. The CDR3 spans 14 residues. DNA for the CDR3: TGCGCCAGCAGCCAAGTTTCTACGAGCGGAGGCTACACCTTC. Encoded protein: CASSQVSTSGGYTF.

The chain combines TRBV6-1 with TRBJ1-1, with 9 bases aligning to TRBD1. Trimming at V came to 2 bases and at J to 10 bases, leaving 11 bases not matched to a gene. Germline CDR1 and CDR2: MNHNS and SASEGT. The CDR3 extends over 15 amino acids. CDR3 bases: TGTGCCAGCAGTGAATCCTACCCGGGACAGGGACGAGCTTTCTTT. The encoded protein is CASSESYPGQGRAFF.

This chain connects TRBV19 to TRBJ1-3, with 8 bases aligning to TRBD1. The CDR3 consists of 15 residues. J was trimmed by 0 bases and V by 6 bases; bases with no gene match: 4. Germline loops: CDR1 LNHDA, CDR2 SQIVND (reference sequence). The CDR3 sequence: CASSQDRASGNTIYF. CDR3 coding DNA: TGTGCCAGTAGCCAGGACAGGGCCTCTGGAAACACCATATATTTT.

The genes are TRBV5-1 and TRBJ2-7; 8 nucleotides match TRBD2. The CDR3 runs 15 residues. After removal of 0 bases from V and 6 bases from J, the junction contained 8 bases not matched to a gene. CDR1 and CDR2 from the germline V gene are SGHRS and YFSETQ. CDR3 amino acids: CASSLVVAGSPEQYF. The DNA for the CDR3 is TGCGCCAGCAGCTTGGTGGTAGCGGGGTCTCCCGAGCAGTACTTC.

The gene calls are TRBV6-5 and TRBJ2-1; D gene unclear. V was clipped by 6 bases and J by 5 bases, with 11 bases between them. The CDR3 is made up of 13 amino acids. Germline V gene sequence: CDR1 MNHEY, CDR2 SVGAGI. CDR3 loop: CASRPQANNEQFF. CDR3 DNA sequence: TGTGCCAGCAGACCCCAGGCCAACAATGAGCAGTTCTTC.

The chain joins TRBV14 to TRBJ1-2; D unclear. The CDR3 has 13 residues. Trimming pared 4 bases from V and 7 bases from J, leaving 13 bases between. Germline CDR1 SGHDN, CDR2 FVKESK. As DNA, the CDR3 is TGTGCCAGCAGCCCAACCGACCGGAGTGGCTACACCTTC. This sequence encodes CASSPTDRSGYTF. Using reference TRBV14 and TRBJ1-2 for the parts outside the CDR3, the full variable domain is EAGVTQFPSHSVIEKGQTVTLRCDPISGHDNLYWYRRVMGKEIKFLLHFVKESKQDESGMPNNRFLAERTGGTYSTLKVQPAELEDSGVYFCASSPTDRSGYTFGSGTRLTVV.

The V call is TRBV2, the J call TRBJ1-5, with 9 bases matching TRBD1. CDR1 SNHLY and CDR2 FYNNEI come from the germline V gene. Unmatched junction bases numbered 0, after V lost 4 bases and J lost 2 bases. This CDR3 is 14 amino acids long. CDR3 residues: CASSGDRGNQPQHF. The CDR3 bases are TGTGCCAGCAGTGGGGACAGGGGCAATCAGCCCCAGCATTTT.

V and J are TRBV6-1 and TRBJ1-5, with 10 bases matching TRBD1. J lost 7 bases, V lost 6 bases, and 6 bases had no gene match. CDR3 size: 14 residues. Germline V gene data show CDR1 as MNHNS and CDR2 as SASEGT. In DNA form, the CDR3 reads TGTGCCAGCAGAGACAGGGGGCGCGGACAGCCCCAGCATTTT. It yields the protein CASRDRGRGQPQHF.

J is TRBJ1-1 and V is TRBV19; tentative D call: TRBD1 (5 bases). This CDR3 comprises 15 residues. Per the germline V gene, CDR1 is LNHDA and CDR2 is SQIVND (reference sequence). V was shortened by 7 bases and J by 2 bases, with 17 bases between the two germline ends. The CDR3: CASIKTGLLNTEAFF. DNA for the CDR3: TGTGCCAGTATCAAAACGGGACTCCTCAACACTGAAGCTTTCTTT.

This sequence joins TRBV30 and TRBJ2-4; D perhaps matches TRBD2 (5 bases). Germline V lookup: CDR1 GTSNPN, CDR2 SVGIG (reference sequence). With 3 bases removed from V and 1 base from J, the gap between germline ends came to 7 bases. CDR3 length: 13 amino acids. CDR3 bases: TGTGCCTGGAGCCCGGGGGCCAAAAACATTCAGTACTTC. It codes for CAWSPGAKNIQYF.

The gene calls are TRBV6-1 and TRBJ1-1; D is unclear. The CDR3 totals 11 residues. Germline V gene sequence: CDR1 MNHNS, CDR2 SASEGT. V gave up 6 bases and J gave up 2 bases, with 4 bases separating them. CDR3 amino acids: CASRANTEAFF. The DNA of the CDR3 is TGTGCCAGCAGAGCTAACACTGAAGCTTTCTTT.

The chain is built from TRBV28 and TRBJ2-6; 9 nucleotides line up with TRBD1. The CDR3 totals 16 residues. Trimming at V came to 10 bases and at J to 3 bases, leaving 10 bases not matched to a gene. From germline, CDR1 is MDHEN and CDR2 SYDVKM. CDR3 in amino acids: CATRTGGLGGANVLTF. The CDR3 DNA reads TGTGCCACCAGAACAGGGGGCCTTGGTGGGGCCAACGTCCTGACTTTC.

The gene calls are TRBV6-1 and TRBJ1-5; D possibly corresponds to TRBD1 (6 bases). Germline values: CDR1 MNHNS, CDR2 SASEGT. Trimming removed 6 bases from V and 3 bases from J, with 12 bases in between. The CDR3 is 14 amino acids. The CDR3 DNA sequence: TGTGCCAGCAGGACGACAGGACTCAATCAGCCCCAGCATTTT. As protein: CASRTTGLNQPQHF.

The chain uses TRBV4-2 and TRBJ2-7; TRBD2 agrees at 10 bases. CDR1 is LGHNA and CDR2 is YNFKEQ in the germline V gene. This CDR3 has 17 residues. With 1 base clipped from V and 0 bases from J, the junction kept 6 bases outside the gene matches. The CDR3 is CASSQGLTSGLSYEQYF. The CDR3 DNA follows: TGTGCCAGCAGCCAAGGACTGACTAGCGGGCTCTCCTACGAGCAGTACTTC.

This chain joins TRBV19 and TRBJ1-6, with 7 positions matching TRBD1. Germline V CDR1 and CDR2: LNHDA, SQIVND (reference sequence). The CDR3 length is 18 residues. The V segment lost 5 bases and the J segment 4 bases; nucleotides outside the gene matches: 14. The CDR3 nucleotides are TGTGCCAGTAGTGCCTTAGGGGGCGGCACCACTTATAATTCACCCCTCCACTTT. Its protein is CASSALGGGTTYNSPLHF.

The CDR3 DNA is TGTGCCTGGAGTGAGGTTAGCGGTCAGCCCCAGCATTTT. It codes for CAWSEVSGQPQHF. The chain combines TRBV30 with TRBJ1-5; D remains ambiguous. The CDR3 extends over 13 amino acids. In germline, CDR1 is GTSNPN, CDR2 SVGIG (reference sequence). Trimming stripped 1 base from V and 6 bases from J, with 10 bases between.

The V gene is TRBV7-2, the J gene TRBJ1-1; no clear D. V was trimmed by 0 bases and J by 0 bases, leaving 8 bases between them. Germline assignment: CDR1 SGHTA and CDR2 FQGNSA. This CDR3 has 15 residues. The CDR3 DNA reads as TGTGCCAGCAGCTTAGCGCCTGGCTTGAACACTGAAGCTTTCTTT. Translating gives CASSLAPGLNTEAFF. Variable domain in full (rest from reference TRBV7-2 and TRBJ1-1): GAGVSQSPSNKVTEKGKDVELRCDPISGHTALYWYRQSLGQGLEFLIYFQGNSAPDKSGLPSDRFSAERTGGSVSTLTIQRTQQEDSAVYLCASSLAPGLNTEAFFGQGTRLTVV.

The CDR3 spells CASSVALGMQAFF. The CDR3 DNA reads TGTGCCAGCAGCGTAGCTCTCGGGATGCAAGCTTTCTTT. The V and J genes are TRBV9 and TRBJ1-1; D is unresolved. V lost 0 bases and J 9 bases, leaving 12 bases between the germline ends. This CDR3 has 13 residues. CDR1 is SGDLS and CDR2 is YYNGEE in the germline V gene.